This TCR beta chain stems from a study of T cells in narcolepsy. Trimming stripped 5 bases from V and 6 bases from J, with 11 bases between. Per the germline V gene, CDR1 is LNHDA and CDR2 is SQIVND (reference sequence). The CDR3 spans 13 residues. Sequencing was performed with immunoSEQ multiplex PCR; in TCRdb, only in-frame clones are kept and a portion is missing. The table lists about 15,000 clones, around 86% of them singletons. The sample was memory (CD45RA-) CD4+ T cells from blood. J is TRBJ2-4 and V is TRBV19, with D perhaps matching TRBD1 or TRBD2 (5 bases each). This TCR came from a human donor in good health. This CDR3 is CASSEKRGNIQYF. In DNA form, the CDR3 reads TGTGCCAGTAGTGAAAAGAGGGGAAACATTCAGTACTTC.